A selection of T cell receptor beta chains follows, all from one sample in a study of regulatory T cells in long-lasting Graves disease. TCRdb re-analysed the multiplex PCR reads in MiXCR, keeping a single row per CDR3 protein. Of about 660,000 distinct CDR3 sequences in the sample, roughly 30% were seen once. Sequenced here: peripheral blood mononuclear cells (PBMCs), sampled when the disease was refractory, from a patient treated with antithyroid drugs. The receptors originated from a female donor with Graves disease. Each CDR3 is given with its conserved first and last residue. A D gene is named only where the DNA matches it firmly. A clone size is listed for some rows: how often the clone was seen (once, few, many), or a class if it is expanded.

cdr3_length | clone_size | d_call | j_call | v_call | cdr3_nt | cdr3_aa
16 | . | . | TRBJ1-5 | TRBV15 | TGTGCCACCAGCAGAGATCCGCAGGTAGGCAATCAGCCCCAGCATTTT | CATSRDPQVGNQPQHF
13 | once | TRBD2 | TRBJ2-4 | TRBV6-1 | TGTGCCACCGTTAGCGGGACACGAGACATTCAGTACTTC | CATVSGTRDIQYF
16 | many | . | TRBJ1-4 | TRBV5-1 | TGCGCCAGCAGCTTGGGAAGGGACGGCCTAAACGAAAAACTGTTTTTT | CASSLGRDGLNEKLFF
15 | many | TRBD1 | TRBJ1-1 | TRBV28 | TGTGCCAGCAAGCCGGCGACAGGGAAGAACACTGAAGCTTTCTTT | CASKPATGKNTEAFF
13 | . | . | TRBJ1-6 | TRBV13 | TGTGCCAGCAGCTCGCGCCTGAATTCACCCCTCCACTTT | CASSSRLNSPLHF
11 | few | . | TRBJ2-7 | TRBV15 | TGTGCCACCTTCAACACCTACGAGCAGTACTTC | CATFNTYEQYF
17 | . | . | TRBJ1-3 | TRBV4-1 | TGCGCCAGCAGCCAAGTGTTGAAGGTAGACTCTGGAAACACCATATATTTT | CASSQVLKVDSGNTIYF
15 | few | . | TRBJ1-6 | TRBV27 | TGTGCCAGCAATAACCGGGACGGACTTAATTCACCCTTCCACTTT | CASNNRDGLNSPFHF
14 | few | . | TRBJ1-5 | TRBV12-3/TRBV12-4 | TGTGCCAGCAGTTTAAAGGAACAAAATCAGCCCCAGCATTTT | CASSLKEQNQPQHF
16 | . | TRBD1 | TRBJ1-2 | TRBV2 | TGTGCCAGCAGTGAAGGGACAGGGGCGACCGGGGGTGGCTACACCTTC | CASSEGTGATGGGYTF
17 | . | TRBD1 | TRBJ2-7 | TRBV7-6 | TGTGCCAGCAGCACCCCCAGCGCCGGGACAGGGATCTACGAGCAGTACTTC | CASSTPSAGTGIYEQYF
12 | . | TRBD2 | TRBJ2-4 | TRBV29-1 | TGCAGCGTGGGGACTAACATGAACATTCAGTACTTC | CSVGTNMNIQYF
15 | . | TRBD1 | TRBJ2-5 | TRBV3-1 | TGTGCCAGCAGCCTCAGACAGGGGGCTGGAGAGACCCAGTACTTC | CASSLRQGAGETQYF
13 | . | . | TRBJ2-1 | TRBV6-2/TRBV6-3 | TGTGCCAGCAGTTACCCGGCAGGGGATGAGCAGTTCTTC | CASSYPAGDEQFF
14 | . | . | TRBJ2-6 | TRBV6-1 | TGTGCCAGCAGCAGGTCCTCTGGGGCCAACGTCCTGACTTTC | CASSRSSGANVLTF
15 | . | TRBD1 | TRBJ2-7 | TRBV5-1 | TGCGCCAGCAGAACTGGCGGGACAGGGGTGCACGAGCAGTACTTC | CASRTGGTGVHEQYF